This T cell receptor (beta chain) was documented in a study of graft-versus-host responses after intestinal transplantation. TCRdb's copy holds only in-frame clones and misses some; the assay was immunoSEQ multiplex PCR. The sample holds approximately 100,000 clones; more than 85% are singletons and the top ten take under 1.5%. Concerning this clone itself: Its antigen is as yet unknown.

Deletions cut 2 bases from V and 0 bases from J, with 7 bases between. CDR3 size: 14 residues. In germline, CDR1 is WNHNN, CDR2 SYGVQD (reference sequence). This chain joins TRBV10-1 and TRBJ1-1; D not resolved. Material: unstimulated CD8+ T cells sorted from spleen or lymph node cells, obtained before intestinal transplant. This clonotype originated in a human donor who received an intestinal transplant. This CDR3 reads CASSETRMNTEAFF. The CDR3 DNA reads TGCGCCAGCAGTGAGACGAGGATGAACACTGAAGCTTTCTTT.